These 19 T cell receptor beta chains came from one sample sequenced in a study of control samples from healthy donors and cancer patients. Clones were sequenced by immunoSEQ multiplex PCR, and TCRdb holds only the in-frame ones, with some missing. The top ten hold around 3% of the sample, which has approximately 100,000 clones, over 85% seen once. The sample was blood. The receptors originated from a human donor in good health. The donor label of this sample is uncertain.

This chain joins TRBV6-5 and TRBJ1-6; 7 bases fit TRBD1. The CDR3 is 16 amino acids. Looked up from germline, CDR1 is MNHEY and CDR2 is SVGAGI. Trimming removed 0 bases from V and 3 bases from J; junction bases left unmatched: 2. Here the CDR3 DNA reads TGTGCCAGCAGTTACTCGTCAGGGGGCTATAATTCACCCCTCCACTTT. Translation gives CASSYSSGGYNSPLHF.

This rearrangement joins TRBV19 to TRBJ2-3, with 8 bases fitting TRBD2. Unmatched junction bases numbered 8, after V lost 5 bases and J lost 1 base. Looked up from germline, CDR1 is LNHDA and CDR2 is SQIVND (reference sequence). CDR3 length equals 16 residues. The CDR3 protein is CASSGGLGSGTDTQYF. The CDR3, as DNA: TGTGCCAGTAGTGGGGGACTAGGATCAGGCACAGATACGCAGTATTTT.

The chain employs TRBV24-1 and TRBJ2-5; 10 bases fit TRBD1. CDR1 KGHDR and CDR2 SFDVKD come from the germline V gene. CDR3 length: 16 residues. V shed 9 bases and J 1 base; nucleotides not matched to a gene: 10. CDR3 loop: CATSGTGASTQETQYF. As DNA, the CDR3 is TGTGCCACCTCCGGGACAGGGGCTAGCACCCAAGAGACCCAGTACTTC.

The genes are TRBV5-4 and TRBJ2-7; unclear D gene. V lost 4 bases to trimming and J lost 2 bases, with 16 bases between them. The CDR3 is made up of 15 amino acids. In germline, CDR1 is SGHNT, CDR2 YYREEE (reference sequence). The CDR3: CASSILGGSPYEQYV. CDR3 DNA sequence: TGTGCCAGCAGCATCCTTGGTGGCAGCCCCTACGAGCAGTACGTC.

This chain uses TRBV18 with TRBJ1-1, with D uncertain. The CDR3 covers 14 residues. Germline CDR1 is KGHSH and CDR2 is LQKENI. Trimming removed 5 bases at V and 0 bases at J, with 10 bases between. The CDR3 sequence is CASSSHEVNTEAFF. The CDR3 nucleotides read TGTGCCAGCTCATCACACGAGGTGAACACTGAAGCTTTCTTT. The whole variable domain, remainder taken from reference TRBV18 and TRBJ1-1, is NAGVMQNPRHLVRRRGQEARLRCSPMKGHSHVYWYRQLPEEGLKFMVYLQKENIIDESGMPKERFSAEFPKEGPSILRIQQVVRGDSAAYFCASSSHEVNTEAFFGQGTRLTVV.

This chain joins TRBV9 and TRBJ2-3, with 10 bases lining up with TRBD2. The V segment lost 1 base and the J segment 5 bases; nucleotides outside the gene matches: 7. Germline CDR1 and CDR2: SGDLS and YYNGEE. This CDR3 contains 16 residues. CDR3 nucleotide sequence: TGTGCCAGCAGCGTAAAGAGCGGGGGGGGCCGAGATACGCAGTATTTT. It specifies CASSVKSGGGRDTQYF.

The J gene is TRBJ2-2, the V gene TRBV5-8; D is perhaps TRBD1 or TRBD2 (5 bases each). Deletions cut 4 bases from V and 7 bases from J, with 20 bases between. From germline, CDR1 is SGHTS and CDR2 YDEGEE. This CDR3 is 16 amino acids long. CDR3 DNA: TGTGCCAGCAGCGTGGGGTCGGGACCTGAACTCGGGGAGCTGTTTTTT. This encodes CASSVGSGPELGELFF.

V gene TRBV11-3 combines with J gene TRBJ1-4, with 7 bases lining up with TRBD1. Losses at the gene ends were 5 bases for V and 10 bases for J; bases not matched to a gene: 7. This CDR3 spans 13 amino acids. The V gene's germline CDR1 is SGHNT and CDR2 YENEEA. The CDR3 DNA is TGTGCCAGCAGCCGAGACAGGGACGGAAAACTGTTTTTT. It translates to CASSRDRDGKLFF.

The V call is TRBV6-5, the J call TRBJ2-5, with 10 positions matching TRBD2. The CDR3 is 15 residues long. The junction had 8 bases not matched to a gene; V was cut back by 8 bases and J by 2 bases. Germline CDR1 MNHEY, CDR2 SVGAGI. The CDR3 spells CASSSGGADQETQYF. CDR3 sequence (DNA): TGTGCCAGCTCAAGCGGGGGGGCGGATCAAGAGACCCAGTACTTC.

The V call is TRBV7-9, the J call TRBJ2-3; 8 nucleotides align to TRBD2. J was trimmed by 0 bases and V by 6 bases; bases with no gene match: 5. The CDR3 is made up of 15 amino acids. Germline CDR1 is SEHNR and CDR2 is FQNEAQ (reference sequence). CDR3 in amino acids: CASSRVAGSTDTQYF. CDR3 coding DNA: TGTGCCAGCAGTCGGGTAGCGGGAAGCACAGATACGCAGTATTTT.

This chain links TRBV6-5 with TRBJ1-4, with D possibly being TRBD1 (5 bases). From germline, CDR1 is MNHEY and CDR2 SVGAGI. The CDR3 sequence is 13 residues long. Trimming cost V 8 bases and J 8 bases, with 15 bases left between them. CDR3 nucleotide sequence: TGTGCCAGCCGGGACCTAAGCGGGGAAAAACTGTTTTTT. This codes for CASRDLSGEKLFF.

A word on this clone: Within the sample, other DNA sequences also encode this same CDR3. The chain recombines TRBV15 with TRBJ2-5; D may be TRBD1 or TRBD2 (5 bases each). Germline V lookup: CDR1 LNHNV, CDR2 YYDKDF (reference sequence). This CDR3 region has 15 residues. The V and J ends lost 0 bases and 1 base respectively, with 9 bases between them. Here the CDR3 DNA reads TGTGCCACCAGCAGAGACCCGGGACCCCAAGAGACCCAGTACTTC. It encodes CATSRDPGPQETQYF.

This chain links TRBV7-8 with TRBJ2-2, with a possible D match to TRBD2 (6 bases). Germline CDR1 reads SGHVS; CDR2 reads FQNEAQ. The ends were cut back, 4 bases at V and 1 base at J, with 7 bases in the middle. The CDR3 runs to 14 residues. The CDR3: CASSSGGNTGELFF. CDR3 sequence (DNA): TGTGCCAGCAGCTCCGGGGGGAACACCGGGGAGCTGTTTTTT.

The V and J genes are TRBV24-1 and TRBJ2-3, with D perhaps matching TRBD1 (6 bases). Germline V gene lookup returns CDR1 KGHDR and CDR2 SFDVKD. The CDR3 is made up of 19 amino acids. Trimming cost V 1 base and J 4 bases, with 23 bases left between them. For the CDR3, the DNA is TGTGCCACCAGTGATTTTGTGGAACAGGGTACTTCTTGGGCAGATACGCAGTATTTT. Translated, it gives CATSDFVEQGTSWADTQYF.

The J gene is TRBJ1-6, the V gene TRBV19; 7 bases map to TRBD1. With 4 bases clipped from V and 11 bases from J, the junction kept 5 bases outside the gene matches. This CDR3 has 13 amino acids. The germline CDR1 and CDR2 sequences are LNHDA and SQIVND (reference sequence). For the CDR3, the DNA is TGTGCCAGTAGTACAGGACAGGATACACCCCTCCACTTT. This codes for CASSTGQDTPLHF.

This chain connects TRBV7-9 to TRBJ1-5; 8 bases fit TRBD1. Germline trimming cut 6 bases from V and 2 bases from J; bases unmatched to any gene: 6. The CDR3 spans 15 residues. Germline V gene data show CDR1 as SEHNR and CDR2 as FQNEAQ (reference sequence). The CDR3 nucleotides read TGTGCCAGCAGGGGGACAGGCGGTGGCAATCAGCCCCAGCATTTT. Amino acids: CASRGTGGGNQPQHF. The full variable domain, completed using reference TRBV7-9 and TRBJ1-5, is DTGVSQNPRHKITKRGQNVTFRCDPISEHNRLYWYRQTLGQGPEFLTYFQNEAQLEKSRLLSDRFSAERPKGSFSTLEIQRTEQGDSAMYLCASRGTGGGNQPQHFGDGTRLSIL.

CDR3 nucleotides: TGTGCCAGCAGCCTCGCAGGGACCTACGAGCAGTACTTC. It codes for CASSLAGTYEQYF. V is TRBV14 and J is TRBJ2-7, with D possibly being TRBD1 (5 bases). Germline V gene data show CDR1 as SGHDN and CDR2 as FVKESK. The CDR3 totals 13 residues. The germline V and J ends were trimmed by 4 bases and 2 bases, with 9 bases remaining between them.

The rearrangement uses TRBV4-2 and TRBJ1-5; no definite D call. CDR3 size: 15 residues. Germline V gene data show CDR1 as LGHNA and CDR2 as YNFKEQ. V was shortened by 1 base and J by 0 bases, with 7 bases between the two germline ends. DNA for the CDR3: TGTGCCAGCAGCCAAGGCCTGGATAGCAATCAGCCCCAGCATTTT. Translation: CASSQGLDSNQPQHF.

The chain links TRBV10-3 to TRBJ1-2; 8 bases align to TRBD1. Germline CDR1 reads ENHRY; CDR2 reads SYGVKD. V lost 5 bases and J lost 2; bases outside the gene matches: 1. This CDR3 spans 13 amino acids. In DNA, the CDR3 is TGTGCCATCAGTTACAGGGGGAACTATGGCTACACCTTC. As protein: CAISYRGNYGYTF.